One T cell receptor (beta chain) is described in this entry. This entry is derived from a study of control samples from healthy donors and cancer patients. The CDR3 is 15 amino acids. J gave up 2 bases and V 4 bases, and 5 bases lay outside the gene matches. The germline gives CDR1 MNHEY, CDR2 SVGAGI. This table comes from immunoSEQ multiplex PCR, and its TCRdb copy is limited to in-frame clones, with some not included. The sample carries roughly 140,000 clones, approximately 88% recorded once. The source is a man aged 30 to 39 in good health. Sequencing used blood. The chain couples TRBV6-5 to TRBJ1-2; TRBD1 aligns across 9 bases. Here the CDR3 reads CASSSPTGGNYGYTF. The CDR3 nucleotides read TGTGCCAGCAGTTCCCCGACAGGGGGGAACTATGGCTACACCTTC.